Sequencing of this T cell receptor (beta chain) was carried out in a study of blood T cell repertoires in COVID-19 (dated by TCRdb to 2018 to 2020). With regard to the full study: Collaborator samples came from the United States, Italy and Spain and covered acute and convalescent phases of COVID-19. The material from the prospective study consisted of cDNA or gDNA derived from T cells, B-cell-depleted T cells, or PBMCs. Nearly every sample came with metadata listing a de-identified subject ID, COVID-19 status, age in years and sex. The dataset comprised deeply sampled blood TCRbeta repertoires from subjects exposed to, actively infected with, or recovered from COVID-19. HLA class I and class II types, where available, came from metadata supplied by the sample provider rather than from assay-based typing. The samples were drawn from two sources: the first 160 participants of the ongoing ImmuneRACE study, and some 1,300 subjects contributed by 6 global collaborators. A freely available public database, intended as a resource for researchers studying the immune response to SARS-CoV-2, is where the repertoires were released. Results the study describes overall, beyond this receptor: How much clinical and demographic metadata was included differed by source and by participant, and the metadata was provided uncurated.

Each collaborating institution followed its own protocols to collect whole blood in K2EDTA tubes. For TCRbeta analysis, collaborators shipped samples as frozen whole blood, isolated PBMCs, or DNA extracted from either of those sample types. Notes on this clone: The antigen it binds to is not known. No qualities accompany the bases; no much larger clone lies one base away.

TCRbeta CDR3 regions were amplified from genomic DNA using the immunoSEQ Assay, a bias-controlled multiplex PCR. Under the source paper's analysis protocol: The number of nucleated cells in each sample was estimated from the amplification of reference gene primers within the assay. To quantify the absolute abundance of each unique TCRbeta CDR3 rearrangement, sequence reads were collapsed and filtered. Productive Simpson clonality was computed per sample as the square root of Simpson's diversity index over productive rearrangements. TCRdb mirrors the immuneACCESS table, restricted to in-frame sequences. Some clones are absent from its copies; in checked studies, under half trace to an unresolved V gene, and the reason for the others is unknown. That table furnishes V, J and clone size, whereas the DNA furnished D and trimming. The sample includes tens of thousands of clones, with around 75% observed a single time. Clones ranked in the top ten supply around 59% of the sample.

The TCR sequence derives from a man older than 75 with acute or convalescent COVID-19. Sequencing used peripheral blood.

The DNA is TGTGCCATCAGTGAAGGAAGAGGTGGCTACACCTTC. This gives the protein CAISEGRGGYTF. The V and J segments used are TRBV10-3 and TRBJ1-2, with no D gene named confidently. CDR1 is given as ENHRY and CDR2 as SYGVKD, both from the germline V gene. The CDR3 covers 12 residues, taking in both the cysteine and the phenylalanine. The entry retains the CDR3 DNA only, 36 bases that are in frame from base 1. V drops 3 bases and J drops 7 bases, leaving 9 bases in between.